This T cell receptor (beta chain) originates from a study of blood T cell repertoires in COVID-19. Germline assignment: CDR1 SQVTM and CDR2 ANQGSEA. Trimming stripped 4 bases from V and 7 bases from J, with 10 bases between. The CDR3 extends over 11 amino acids. Sequencing was performed with immunoSEQ multiplex PCR; in TCRdb, only in-frame clones are kept and a portion is missing. The profile shows some 170,000 clones, 85% of them singletons. The chain uses TRBV29-1 and TRBJ1-1; a possible D gene is TRBD1 (6 bases). The sequence came from a woman aged 55-70 years with acute or convalescent COVID-19. Sequenced: peripheral blood. The CDR3 reads CSVGQGIEAFF. In nucleotides, the CDR3 is TGCAGCGTTGGGCAGGGGATTGAAGCTTTCTTT.